Described below is a single T cell receptor (beta chain) sequence and its context. This entry comes from a study of blood T cell repertoires in COVID-19. Background on the study: The United States, Italy and Spain were the sources of the acute and convalescent COVID-19 samples.

The germline V and J ends were trimmed by 2 bases and 1 base, with 5 bases remaining between them. Germline CDR1 reads GTSNPN; CDR2 reads SVGIG (reference sequence). The CDR3 is 12 amino acids. The method was immunoSEQ multiplex PCR; TCRdb's version includes in-frame clones alone and lacks a portion of them. The sample consists of 250,000 or so clones, about 83% of them appearing once. The chain couples TRBV30 to TRBJ1-2; D not certain. The source is a woman aged 35 to 49 who had recovered from COVID-19. Sequencing input: peripheral blood. The CDR3 sequence: CAWSQFNYGYTF. DNA of the CDR3: TGTGCCTGGAGTCAGTTTAACTATGGCTACACCTTC.